Sequencing of this TCR beta chain was carried out in a study of OX40 agonist ivuxolimab in advanced cancers. CDR1 MNHEY and CDR2 SVGAGI come from the germline V gene. CDR3 length: 14 amino acids. V was trimmed by 6 bases and J by 0 bases, leaving 9 bases between them. Some clones are missing from TCRdb's copy, which holds only in-frame ones; the method was immunoSEQ multiplex PCR. The table records about 40,000 clones, 88% of them present only once. This clone was counted between two and nine times. The rearrangement links TRBV6-5 to TRBJ2-1; D may be TRBD1 (6 bases). This receptor was taken from an adult with an advanced solid tumor such as melanoma, head and neck, liver or kidney cancer. This specimen was CD4+ or CD8+ T cells sorted from blood, taken in a trial of the OX40 agonist ivuxolimab. DNA of the CDR3: TGTGCCAGCAGACTAGGGGGCTCCTACAATGAGCAGTTCTTC. It encodes CASRLGGSYNEQFF.